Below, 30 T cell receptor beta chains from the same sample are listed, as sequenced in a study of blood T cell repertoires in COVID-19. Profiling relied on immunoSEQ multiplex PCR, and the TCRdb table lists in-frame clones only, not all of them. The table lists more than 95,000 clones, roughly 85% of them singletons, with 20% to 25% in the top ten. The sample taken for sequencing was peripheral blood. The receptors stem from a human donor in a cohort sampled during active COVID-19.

In DNA, the CDR3 is TGTGCCAGCAGCTTGACAGGGTGGGACACTGAAGCTTTCTTT. Amino acids: CASSLTGWDTEAFF. The chain recombines TRBV5-6 with TRBJ1-1, with TRBD1 as a possible D gene (6 bases). Germline assignment: CDR1 SGHDT and CDR2 YYEEEE. CDR3 length: 14 residues. V was clipped by 1 base and J by 3 bases, with 10 bases between them.

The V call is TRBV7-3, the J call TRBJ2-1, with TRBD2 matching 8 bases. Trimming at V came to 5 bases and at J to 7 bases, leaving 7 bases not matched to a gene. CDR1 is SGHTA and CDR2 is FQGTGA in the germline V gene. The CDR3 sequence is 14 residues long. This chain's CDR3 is CASSQLPGGNEQFF. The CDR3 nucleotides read TGTGCCAGCAGCCAACTCCCGGGAGGGAATGAGCAGTTCTTC.

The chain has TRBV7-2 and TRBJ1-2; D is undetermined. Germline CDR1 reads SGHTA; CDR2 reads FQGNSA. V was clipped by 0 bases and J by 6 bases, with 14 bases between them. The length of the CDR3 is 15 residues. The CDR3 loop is CASSLAGITGDGYTF. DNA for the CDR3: TGTGCCAGCAGCTTAGCGGGCATCACCGGGGATGGCTACACCTTC.

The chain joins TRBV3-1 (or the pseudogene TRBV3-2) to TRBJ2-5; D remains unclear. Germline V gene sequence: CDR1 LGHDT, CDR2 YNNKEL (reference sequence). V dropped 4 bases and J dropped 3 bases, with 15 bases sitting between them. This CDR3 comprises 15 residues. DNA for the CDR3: TGTGCCAGCAGCCGGCATGGTGGTGAGGAAGAGACCCAGTACTTC. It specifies CASSRHGGEEETQYF.

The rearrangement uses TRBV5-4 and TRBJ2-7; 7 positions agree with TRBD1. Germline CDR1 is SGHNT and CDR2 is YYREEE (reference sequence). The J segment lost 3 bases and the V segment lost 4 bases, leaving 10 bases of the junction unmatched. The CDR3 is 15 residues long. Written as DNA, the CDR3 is TGTGCCAGCAGCGAAGGGGCAGGGGGAAGCTACGAGCAGTACTTC. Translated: CASSEGAGGSYEQYF. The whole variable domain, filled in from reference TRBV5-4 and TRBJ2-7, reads ETGVTQSPTHLIKTRGQQVTLRCSSQSGHNTVSWYQQALGQGPQFIFQYYREEENGRGNFPPRFSGLQFPNYSSELNVNALELDDSALYLCASSEGAGGSYEQYFGPGTRLTVT.

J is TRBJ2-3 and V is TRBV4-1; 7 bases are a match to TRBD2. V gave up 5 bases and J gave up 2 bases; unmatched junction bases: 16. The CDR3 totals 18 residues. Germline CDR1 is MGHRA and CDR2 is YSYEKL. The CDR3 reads CASSAWGRVATPTDTQYF. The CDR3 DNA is TGCGCCAGCAGCGCCTGGGGGAGGGTGGCGACCCCCACAGATACGCAGTATTTT.

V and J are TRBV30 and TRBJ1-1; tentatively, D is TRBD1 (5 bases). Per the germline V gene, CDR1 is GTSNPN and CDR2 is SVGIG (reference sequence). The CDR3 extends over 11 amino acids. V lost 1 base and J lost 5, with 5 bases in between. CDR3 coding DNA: TGTGCCTGGAGTGACAGGACTGAAGCTTTCTTT. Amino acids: CAWSDRTEAFF.

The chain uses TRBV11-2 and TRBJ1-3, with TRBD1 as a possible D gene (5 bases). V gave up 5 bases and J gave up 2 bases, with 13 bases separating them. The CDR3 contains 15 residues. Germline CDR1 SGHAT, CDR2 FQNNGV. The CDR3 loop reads CASSLSTGAGNTIYF. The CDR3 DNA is TGTGCCAGCAGCCTGTCGACGGGGGCTGGAAACACCATATATTTT. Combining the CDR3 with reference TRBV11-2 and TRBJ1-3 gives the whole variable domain EAGVAQSPRYKIIEKRQSVAFWCNPISGHATLYWYQQILGQGPKLLIQFQNNGVVDDSQLPKDRFSAERLKGVDSTLKIQPAKLEDSAVYLCASSLSTGAGNTIYFGEGSWLTVV.

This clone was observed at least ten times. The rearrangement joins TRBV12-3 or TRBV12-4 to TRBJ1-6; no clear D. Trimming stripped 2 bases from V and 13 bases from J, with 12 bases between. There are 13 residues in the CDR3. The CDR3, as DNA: TGTGCCAGCAGTTTATCCACTATGTGGCCCCTCCACTTT. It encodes CASSLSTMWPLHF.

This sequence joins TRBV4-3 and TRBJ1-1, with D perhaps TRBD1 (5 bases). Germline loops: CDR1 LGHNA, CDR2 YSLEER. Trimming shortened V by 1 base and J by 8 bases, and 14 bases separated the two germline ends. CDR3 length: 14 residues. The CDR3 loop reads CASSQVGDLSEAFF. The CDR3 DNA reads TGCGCCAGCAGCCAAGTTGGGGACTTAAGCGAAGCTTTCTTT.

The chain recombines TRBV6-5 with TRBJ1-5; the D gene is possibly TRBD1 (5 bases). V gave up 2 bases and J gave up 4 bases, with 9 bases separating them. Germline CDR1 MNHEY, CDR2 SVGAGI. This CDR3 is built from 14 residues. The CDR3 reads CASSYGQGNQPQHF. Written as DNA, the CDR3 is TGTGCCAGCAGTTACGGCCAGGGTAATCAGCCCCAGCATTTT.

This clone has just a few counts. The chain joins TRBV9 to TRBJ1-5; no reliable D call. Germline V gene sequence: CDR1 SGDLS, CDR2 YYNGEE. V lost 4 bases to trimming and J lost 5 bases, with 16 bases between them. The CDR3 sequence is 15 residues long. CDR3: CASSQGLGDDQPQHF. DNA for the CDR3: TGTGCCAGCAGCCAAGGACTTGGAGACGATCAGCCCCAGCATTTT. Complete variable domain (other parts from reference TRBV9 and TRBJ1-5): DSGVTQTPKHLITATGQRVTLRCSPRSGDLSVYWYQQSLDQGLQFLIQYYNGEERAKGNILERFSAQQFPDLHSELNLSSLELGDSALYFCASSQGLGDDQPQHFGDGTRLSIL.

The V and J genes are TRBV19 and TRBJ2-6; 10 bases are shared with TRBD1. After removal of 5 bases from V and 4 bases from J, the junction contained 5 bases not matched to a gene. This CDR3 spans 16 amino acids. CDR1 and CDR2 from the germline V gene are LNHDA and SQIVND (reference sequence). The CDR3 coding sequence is TGTGCCAGTAGTCCCAGACAGGGGGCAGGGGCCAACGTCCTGACTTTC. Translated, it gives CASSPRQGAGANVLTF.

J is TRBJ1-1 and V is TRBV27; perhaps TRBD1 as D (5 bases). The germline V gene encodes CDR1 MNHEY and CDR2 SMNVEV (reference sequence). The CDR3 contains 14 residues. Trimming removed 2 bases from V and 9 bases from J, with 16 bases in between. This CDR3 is CASSLEGRLGKAFF. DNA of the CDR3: TGTGCCAGCAGTTTAGAGGGGAGGCTTGGAAAAGCTTTCTTT.

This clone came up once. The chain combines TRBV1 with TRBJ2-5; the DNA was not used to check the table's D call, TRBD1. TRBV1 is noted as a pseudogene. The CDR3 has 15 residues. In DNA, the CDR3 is TGCACCAGCAACCTTGGGCACAGGGGGCCAGAGACCCAGTACTTC. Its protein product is CTSNLGHRGPETQYF.

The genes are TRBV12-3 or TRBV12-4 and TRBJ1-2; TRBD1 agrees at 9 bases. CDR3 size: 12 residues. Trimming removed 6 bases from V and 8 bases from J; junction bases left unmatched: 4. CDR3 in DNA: TGTGCCAGCAGAAGGGACAGGGAGGGCTACACCTTC. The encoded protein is CASRRDREGYTF.

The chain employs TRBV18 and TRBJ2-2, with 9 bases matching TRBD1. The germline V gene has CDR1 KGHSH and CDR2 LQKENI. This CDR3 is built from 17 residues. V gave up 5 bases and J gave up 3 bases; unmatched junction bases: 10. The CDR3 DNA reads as TGTGCCAGCTCAACTCTCCCGGGACAGGGCGACACCGGGGAGCTGTTTTTT. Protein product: CASSTLPGQGDTGELFF.

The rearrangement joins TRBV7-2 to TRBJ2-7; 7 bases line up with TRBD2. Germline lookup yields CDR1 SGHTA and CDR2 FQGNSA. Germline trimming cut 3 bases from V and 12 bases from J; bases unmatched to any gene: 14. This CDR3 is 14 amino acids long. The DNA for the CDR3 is TGTGCCAGCAGCTTCGGTCCCTCGGGGAGGGGTCGGTACTTC. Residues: CASSFGPSGRGRYF.

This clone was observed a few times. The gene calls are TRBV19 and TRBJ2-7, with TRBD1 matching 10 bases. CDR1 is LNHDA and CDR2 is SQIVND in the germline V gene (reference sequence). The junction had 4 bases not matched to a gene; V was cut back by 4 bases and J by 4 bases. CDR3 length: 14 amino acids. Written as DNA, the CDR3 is TGTGCCAGTAGTAAGGGACAGGGGTTATACGAGCAGTACTTC. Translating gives CASSKGQGLYEQYF.

In nucleotides, the CDR3 is TGTGCCAGCAGGAGTAGGCGGAACTATGGCTACACCTTC. It encodes CASRSRRNYGYTF. J is TRBJ1-2 and V is TRBV27; D not resolved. The germline gives CDR1 MNHEY, CDR2 SMNVEV (reference sequence). Trimming took off 6 bases at V and 2 bases at J, with 10 bases between the two ends. The CDR3 covers 13 residues.

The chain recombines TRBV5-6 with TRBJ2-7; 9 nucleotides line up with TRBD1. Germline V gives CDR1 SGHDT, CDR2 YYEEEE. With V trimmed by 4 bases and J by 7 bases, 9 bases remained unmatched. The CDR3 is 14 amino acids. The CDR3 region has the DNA TGTGCCAGCAGCATCGGACAGGGGATTAGTGAGCAGTACTTC. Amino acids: CASSIGQGISEQYF.

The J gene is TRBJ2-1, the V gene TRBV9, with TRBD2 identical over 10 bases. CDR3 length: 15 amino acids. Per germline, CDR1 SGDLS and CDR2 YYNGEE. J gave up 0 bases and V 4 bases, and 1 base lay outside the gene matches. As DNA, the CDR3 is TGTGCCAGCAGCTCTAGCGGGAGCTCCTACAATGAGCAGTTCTTC. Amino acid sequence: CASSSSGSSYNEQFF. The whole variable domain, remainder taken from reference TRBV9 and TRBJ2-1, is DSGVTQTPKHLITATGQRVTLRCSPRSGDLSVYWYQQSLDQGLQFLIQYYNGEERAKGNILERFSAQQFPDLHSELNLSSLELGDSALYFCASSSSGSSYNEQFFGPGTRLTVL.

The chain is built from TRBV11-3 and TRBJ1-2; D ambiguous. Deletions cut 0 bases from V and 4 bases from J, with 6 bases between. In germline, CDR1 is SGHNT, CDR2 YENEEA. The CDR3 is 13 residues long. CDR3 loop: CASSLEGSYGYTF. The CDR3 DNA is TGTGCCAGCAGCTTAGAGGGCAGCTATGGCTACACCTTC.

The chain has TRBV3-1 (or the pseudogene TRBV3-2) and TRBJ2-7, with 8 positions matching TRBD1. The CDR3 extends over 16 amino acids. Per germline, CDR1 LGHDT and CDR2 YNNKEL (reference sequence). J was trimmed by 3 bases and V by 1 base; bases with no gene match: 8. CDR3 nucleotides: TGTGCCAGCAGCCAAGCACATGGACAGGGTGGCTACGAGCAGTACTTC. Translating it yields CASSQAHGQGGYEQYF.

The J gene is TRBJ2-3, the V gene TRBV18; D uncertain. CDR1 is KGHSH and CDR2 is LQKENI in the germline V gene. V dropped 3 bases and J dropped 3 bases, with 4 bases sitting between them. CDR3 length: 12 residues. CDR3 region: CASSPNTDTQYF. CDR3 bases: TGTGCCAGCTCACCTAATACAGATACGCAGTATTTT.

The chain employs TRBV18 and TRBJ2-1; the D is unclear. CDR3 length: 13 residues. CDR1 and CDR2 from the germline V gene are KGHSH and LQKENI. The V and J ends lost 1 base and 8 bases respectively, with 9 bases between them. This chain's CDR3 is CASSPLVTDEQFF. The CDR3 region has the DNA TGTGCCAGCTCACCACTAGTGACTGATGAGCAGTTCTTC. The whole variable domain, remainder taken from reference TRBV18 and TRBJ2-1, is NAGVMQNPRHLVRRRGQEARLRCSPMKGHSHVYWYRQLPEEGLKFMVYLQKENIIDESGMPKERFSAEFPKEGPSILRIQQVVRGDSAAYFCASSPLVTDEQFFGPGTRLTVL.

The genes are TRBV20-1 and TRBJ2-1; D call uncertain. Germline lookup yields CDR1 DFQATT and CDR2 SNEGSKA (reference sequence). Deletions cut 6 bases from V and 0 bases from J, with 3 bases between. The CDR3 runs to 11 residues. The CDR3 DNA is TGCAGTGCCAGCTCCTACAATGAGCAGTTCTTC. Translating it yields CSASSYNEQFF.

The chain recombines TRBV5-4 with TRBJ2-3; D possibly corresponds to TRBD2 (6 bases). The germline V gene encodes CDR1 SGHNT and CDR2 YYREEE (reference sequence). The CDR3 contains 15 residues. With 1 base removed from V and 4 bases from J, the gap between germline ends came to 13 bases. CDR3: CASSLTEGRADTQYF. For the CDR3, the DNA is TGTGCCAGCAGCTTGACGGAGGGCAGGGCAGATACGCAGTATTTT.

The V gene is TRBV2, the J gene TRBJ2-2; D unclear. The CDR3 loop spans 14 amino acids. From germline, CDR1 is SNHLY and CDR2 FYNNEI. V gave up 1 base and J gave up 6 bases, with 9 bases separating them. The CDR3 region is CASSEDAAAGELFF. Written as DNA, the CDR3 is TGTGCCAGCAGTGAAGATGCTGCGGCCGGGGAGCTGTTTTTT.

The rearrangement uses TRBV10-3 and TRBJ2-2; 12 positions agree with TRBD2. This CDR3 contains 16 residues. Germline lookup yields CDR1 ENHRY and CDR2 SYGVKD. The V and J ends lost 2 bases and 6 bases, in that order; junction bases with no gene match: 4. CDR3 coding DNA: TGTGCCATCAGTGAGCCCGGACTAGCGGGACCCGGGGAGCTGTTTTTT. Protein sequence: CAISEPGLAGPGELFF.